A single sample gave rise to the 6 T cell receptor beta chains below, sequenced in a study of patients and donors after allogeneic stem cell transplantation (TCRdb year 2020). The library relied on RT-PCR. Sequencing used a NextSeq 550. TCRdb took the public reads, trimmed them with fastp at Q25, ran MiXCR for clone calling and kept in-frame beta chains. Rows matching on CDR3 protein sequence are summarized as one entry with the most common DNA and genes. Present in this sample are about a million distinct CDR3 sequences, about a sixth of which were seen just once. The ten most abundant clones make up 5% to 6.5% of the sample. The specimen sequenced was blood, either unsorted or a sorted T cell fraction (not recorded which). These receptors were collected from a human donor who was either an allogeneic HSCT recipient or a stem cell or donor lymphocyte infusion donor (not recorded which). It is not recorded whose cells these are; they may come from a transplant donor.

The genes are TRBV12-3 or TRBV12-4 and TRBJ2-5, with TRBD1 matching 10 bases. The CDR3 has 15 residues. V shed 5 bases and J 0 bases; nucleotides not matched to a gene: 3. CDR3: CASSRTGGYQETQYF. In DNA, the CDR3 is TGTGCCAGCAGTCGGACAGGGGGGTACCAAGAGACCCAGTACTTC.

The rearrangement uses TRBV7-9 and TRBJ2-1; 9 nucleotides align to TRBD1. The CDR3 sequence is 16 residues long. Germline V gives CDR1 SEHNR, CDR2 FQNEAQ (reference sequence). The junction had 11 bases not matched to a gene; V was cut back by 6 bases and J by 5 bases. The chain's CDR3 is CASRGQGQGRNNEQFF. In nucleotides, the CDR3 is TGTGCCAGCAGGGGACAGGGACAGGGACGTAACAATGAGCAGTTCTTC.

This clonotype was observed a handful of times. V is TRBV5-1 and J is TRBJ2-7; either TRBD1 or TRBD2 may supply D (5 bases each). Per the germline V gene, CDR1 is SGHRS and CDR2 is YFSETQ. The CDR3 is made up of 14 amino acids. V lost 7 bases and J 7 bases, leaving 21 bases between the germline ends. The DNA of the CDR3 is TGCGCCAGCGGGACCGGGACGAATACGTGGGAGCAGTACTTC. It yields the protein CASGTGTNTWEQYF.

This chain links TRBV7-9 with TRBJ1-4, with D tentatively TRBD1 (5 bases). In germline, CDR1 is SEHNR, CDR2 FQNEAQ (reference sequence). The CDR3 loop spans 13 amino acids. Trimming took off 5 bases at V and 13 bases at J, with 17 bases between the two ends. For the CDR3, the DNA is TGTGCCAGCAGCCCTCGGGTGGACGGGGGACTGTTTTTT. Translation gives CASSPRVDGGLFF.

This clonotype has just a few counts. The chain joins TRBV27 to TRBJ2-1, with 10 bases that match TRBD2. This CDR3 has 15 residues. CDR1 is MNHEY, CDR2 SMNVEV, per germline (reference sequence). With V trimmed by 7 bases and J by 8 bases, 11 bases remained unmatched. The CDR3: CASTPGTSVKDEQFF. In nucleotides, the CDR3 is TGTGCCAGCACCCCAGGGACTAGCGTTAAAGATGAGCAGTTCTTC.

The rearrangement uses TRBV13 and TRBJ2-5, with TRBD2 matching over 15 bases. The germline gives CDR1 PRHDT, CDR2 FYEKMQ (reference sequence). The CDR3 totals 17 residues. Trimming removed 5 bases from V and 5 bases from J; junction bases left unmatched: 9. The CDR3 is CASSQGGLAGGKETQYF. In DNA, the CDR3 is TGTGCCAGCAGCCAAGGGGGACTAGCGGGGGGTAAGGAGACCCAGTACTTC.